Below, 15 T cell receptor beta chains from the same sample are listed, as sequenced in a study of CD8 T cells in ankylosing spondylitis. TCRdb passed the 5' RACE reads through MiXCR, listing each CDR3 protein once. Altogether roughly 86,000 distinct CDR3 sequences are present, 8.5% to 9% being singletons, with the ten largest covering over 4.5%. Sequencing input: blood, either unsorted or a sorted T cell fraction (not recorded which). Source of these receptors: a male donor with ankylosing spondylitis or in good health (not recorded which).

Only a few counts were recorded for this clonotype. The CDR3 reads CVNTEAFF. CDR3 in DNA: TGTGTGAACACTGAAGCTTTCTTT. This rearrangement joins TRBV5-6 to TRBJ1-1; the D is unclear. CDR3 length equals 8 residues. From germline, CDR1 is SGHDT and CDR2 YYEEEE.

This clonotype has a handful of counts. This clone may be a read error of a much larger clone one base away. J is TRBJ1-3 and V is TRBV5-1, with D maybe TRBD1 (5 bases). This CDR3 region has 15 residues. The germline CDR1 and CDR2 sequences are SGHRS and YFSETQ. Deletions cut 2 bases from V and 0 bases from J, with 9 bases between. In DNA form, the CDR3 reads TGCGCCAGCAGCTTTCAAGGGGACTCTGGAAACACCATATATTTT. Its translation: CASSFQGDSGNTIYF.

This clonotype has at least ten counts. V usage is TRBV5-6 and J usage is TRBJ2-1; D unclear. CDR1 is SGHDT and CDR2 is YYEEEE in the germline V gene. The CDR3 totals 14 residues. Trimming took 0 bases from V and 3 from J, leaving 7 bases between them. Here the CDR3 DNA reads TGTGCCAGCAGCTTGGCAACGGTCTACAATGAGCAGTTCTTC. Translation: CASSLATVYNEQFF.

The chain carries TRBV27 and TRBJ2-1, with 10 nucleotides matching TRBD2. CDR3 length equals 11 residues. Germline V lookup: CDR1 MNHEY, CDR2 SMNVEV (reference sequence). The CDR3 reads CSTLSGGVEFF. The DNA for the CDR3 is TGTTCCACTCTCAGCGGGGGGGTGGAGTTCTTC.

Many counts were recorded for this clonotype. The chain links TRBV29-1 to TRBJ2-2; possible D gene TRBD1, 5 bases. The CDR3 consists of 13 residues. Germline V gives CDR1 SQVTM, CDR2 ANQGSEA. With 5 bases removed from V and 3 bases from J, the gap between germline ends came to 10 bases. CDR3 sequence reads: CSVLGVDTGELFF. The DNA of the CDR3 is TGCAGCGTTTTAGGGGTGGACACCGGGGAGCTGTTTTTT.

The chain joins TRBV7-2 to TRBJ2-1; 9 positions match TRBD2. Germline V gives CDR1 SGHTA, CDR2 FQGNSA. This CDR3 contains 15 residues. V lost 4 bases and J lost 5; bases outside the gene matches: 6. The CDR3 DNA sequence: TGTGCCAGCAGCTCGAGACTAGCGGCTAACAATGAGCAGTTCTTC. Translation gives CASSSRLAANNEQFF.

This clonotype was observed at least ten times. The rearrangement uses TRBV6-5 and TRBJ2-1; TRBD1 matches 11 bases. The junction had 13 bases not matched to a gene; V was cut back by 6 bases and J by 3 bases. The CDR3 consists of 18 residues. Per germline, CDR1 MNHEY and CDR2 SVGAGI. The CDR3 protein is CASRPLLPGTGGYNEQFF. The CDR3 bases are TGTGCCAGCAGACCCCTTCTCCCCGGGACAGGGGGCTACAATGAGCAGTTCTTC.

This clonotype was picked up many times. The chain has TRBV2 and TRBJ2-1, with TRBD1 matching 7 bases. The CDR3 covers 15 residues. V was clipped by 6 bases and J by 1 base; unmatched bases: 6. The germline CDR1 and CDR2 sequences are SNHLY and FYNNEI. The CDR3 bases are TGTGCCAGCAGGCCTACAGGGGATTCCTACAATGAGCAGTTCTTC. This encodes CASRPTGDSYNEQFF.

A few counts support this clonotype. The V and J genes are TRBV7-9 and TRBJ2-6, with a tentative D call TRBD1 (6 bases). Trimming took off 5 bases at V and 0 bases at J, with 11 bases between the two ends. The germline CDR1 and CDR2 sequences are SEHNR and FQNEAQ (reference sequence). The CDR3 length is 16 residues. The CDR3 region is CASSRTVFSGANVLTF. CDR3 bases: TGTGCCAGCAGCCGGACAGTGTTCTCTGGGGCCAACGTCCTGACTTTC.

V is TRBV11-1 and J is TRBJ2-5, with 7 bases that match TRBD2. The CDR3 extends over 15 amino acids. J gave up 4 bases and V 5 bases, and 10 bases lay outside the gene matches. CDR1 is SGHAT and CDR2 is FQDESV in the germline V gene (reference sequence). CDR3 protein: CASSPGPAGTETQYF. The CDR3 nucleotides are TGTGCCAGCAGCCCCGGACCAGCGGGGACAGAGACCCAGTACTTC.

This clonotype was observed at least ten times. The chain carries TRBV5-1 and TRBJ2-5; TRBD1 aligns across 9 bases. This CDR3 comprises 19 residues. Germline trimming cut 4 bases from V and 5 bases from J; bases unmatched to any gene: 21. The V gene's germline CDR1 is SGHRS and CDR2 YFSETQ. CDR3 amino acids: CASSPRASGTGMFQETQYF. Written as DNA, the CDR3 is TGCGCCAGCAGCCCCCGGGCTTCCGGGACAGGGATGTTTCAGGAGACCCAGTACTTC.

This clonotype was seen a handful of times. The chain combines TRBV12-3 or TRBV12-4 with TRBJ2-3; TRBD2 matches at 15 bases. The CDR3 length is 18 residues. With V trimmed by 6 bases and J by 2 bases, 9 bases remained unmatched. CDR3 amino acids: CASSQRTSGGAFTDTQYF. DNA of the CDR3: TGTGCCAGCAGCCAACGGACTAGCGGGGGGGCGTTCACAGATACGCAGTATTTT.

In this sample, this clonotype turned up many times. A read error may account for a junction end that differs from germline. This chain links TRBV7-3 with TRBJ1-1; D gene uncertain. This CDR3 region has 13 residues. Germline CDR1 reads SGHTA; CDR2 reads FQGTGA. The CDR3 bases are TGTGCCAGCAGCATAACAAGAAACACTGAAGCTTTCTTT. It codes for CASSITRNTEAFF.

This clonotype was recorded at least ten times. The chain links TRBV28 to TRBJ2-1, with TRBD1 identical over 10 bases. Losses at the gene ends were 4 bases for V and 5 bases for J; bases not matched to a gene: 8. Germline V lookup: CDR1 MDHEN, CDR2 SYDVKM. The CDR3 length is 16 residues. The CDR3 DNA reads as TGTGCCAGCAGTTCGTGGACAGGGGGTGTCGACAATGAGCAGTTCTTC. Translated: CASSSWTGGVDNEQFF.

This clonotype was recorded at least ten times. This rearrangement joins TRBV5-1 to TRBJ2-7, with TRBD1 identical over 7 bases. This CDR3 is 13 amino acids long. The junction had 5 bases not matched to a gene; V was cut back by 3 bases and J by 5 bases. Germline V gives CDR1 SGHRS, CDR2 YFSETQ. The CDR3 DNA sequence: TGCGCCAGCAGCTCGGGACAGTTGAACGAGCAGTACTTC. It is translated as CASSSGQLNEQYF.